This paragraph covers one T cell receptor (beta chain) sequence. Its specificity is not known. Germline and junction disagree at one end, which may indicate a read error. Several immunoSEQ 96-well plates shared each subset's DNA, each plate a replicate. TCRdb keeps only in-frame clones here, not all; method: immunoSEQ multiplex PCR. This sample yields some 2,100,000 clones, of which almost 96% are seen a single time; roughly 0.13% belongs to the top ten. Everyone who donated was a Caucasian adult who lived in Nashville, Tennessee. Both subsets, CD45RA+ naive and CD45RA-negative memory, were split from the CD4+ cells. The source of the sample is a study of shared clonotypes between healthy human individuals. Regarding the study as a whole: Naive subsets typically showed greater estimated richness than memory subsets.

CDR1 and CDR2 (germline): MDHEN, SYDVKM. The CDR3 has 11 amino acids. The sequence came from a man between 18 and 29 years old in good health. The chain carries TRBV28 and TRBJ1-5, with a tentative D call TRBD1 (5 bases). Sequencing input: naive CD4+ T cells sorted from blood. The subset denotes: CD45RA+ positively selected. The CDR3 coding sequence is TGTGCCAGCAGGAACAACAGGCAAACTCTCTGG. It specifies CASRNNRQTLW.